This note documents a single T cell receptor (beta chain) sequence. What it recognizes is unknown. V lost 7 bases and J 4 bases, leaving 16 bases between the germline ends. Germline V gene sequence: CDR1 SNHLY, CDR2 FYNNEI. CDR3 length: 14 residues. This sample was taken from a study of CD8+ T cells in alopecia areata. Across the whole study: Treated patients swallowed 5 to 10 mg of oral tofacitinib twice daily.

Specimens obtained from alopecia areata patients comprised lesional scalp punch biopsies and peripheral blood. Sorting from PBMCs produced CD4+ and CD8+ T cells. Study-wide results and caveats: Scalp repertoires also include resident alphabeta T cells from normal skin.

Sequencing relied on a cDNA template that was reverse transcribed from extracted RNA. Measured with immunoSEQ multiplex PCR; TCRdb has only the in-frame clones, and not every one. The sample has 150,000 or so clones, 67% seen once. The J gene is TRBJ1-1, the V gene TRBV2, with unresolved D. Here the sequenced sample was CD8+ T cells sorted from blood, taken at week 0. This TCR came from a human donor with alopecia areata. The CDR3: CASTPVGEGTEAFF. CDR3 nucleotide sequence: TGTGCCAGCACTCCGGTCGGGGAGGGCACTGAAGCTTTCTTT.